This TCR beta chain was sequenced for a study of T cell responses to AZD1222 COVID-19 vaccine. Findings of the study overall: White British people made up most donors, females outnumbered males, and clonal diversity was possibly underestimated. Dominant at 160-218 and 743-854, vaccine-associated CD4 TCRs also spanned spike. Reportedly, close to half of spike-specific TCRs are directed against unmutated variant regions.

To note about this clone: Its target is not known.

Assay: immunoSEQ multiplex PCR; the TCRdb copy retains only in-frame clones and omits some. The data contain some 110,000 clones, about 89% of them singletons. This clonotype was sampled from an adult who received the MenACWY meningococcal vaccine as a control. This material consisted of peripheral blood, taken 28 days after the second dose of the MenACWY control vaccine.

For the CDR3, the DNA is TGTGCCAGCAGCACGGGCGCCAGGGGGCGCAACGTAGATTCCTACGAGCAGTACTTC. Its translation is CASSTGARGRNVDSYEQYF. The J gene is TRBJ2-7, the V gene TRBV7-6; 8 bases agree with TRBD1. This CDR3 spans 19 amino acids. J gave up 1 base and V 5 bases, and 19 bases lay outside the gene matches. From germline, CDR1 is SGHVS and CDR2 FNYEAQ.